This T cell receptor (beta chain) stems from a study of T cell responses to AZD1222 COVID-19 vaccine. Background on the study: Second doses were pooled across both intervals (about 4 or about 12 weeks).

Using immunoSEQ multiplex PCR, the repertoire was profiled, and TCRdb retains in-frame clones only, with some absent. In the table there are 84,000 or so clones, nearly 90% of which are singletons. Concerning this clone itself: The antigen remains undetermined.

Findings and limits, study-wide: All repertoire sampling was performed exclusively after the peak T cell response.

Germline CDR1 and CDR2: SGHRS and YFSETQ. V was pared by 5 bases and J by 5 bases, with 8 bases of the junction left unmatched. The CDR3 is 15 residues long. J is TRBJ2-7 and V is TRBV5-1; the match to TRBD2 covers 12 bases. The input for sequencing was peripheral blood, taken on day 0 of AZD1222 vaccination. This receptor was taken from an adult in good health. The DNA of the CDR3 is TGCGCCAGCAGGGCTCCCGGACTAGCGGGAAACGAGCAGTACTTC. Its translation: CASRAPGLAGNEQYF.